The 21 T cell receptor beta chains below come from one sample, sequenced in a study of Tregs in tolerant kidney transplant recipients (dated by TCRdb to between 2018 and 2021). The library was generated by the immunoSEQ multiplex PCR assay. What TCRdb holds here is the immuneACCESS table cut down to in-frame rearrangements. Part of the clones is not present; checked against another copy, under half of the missing clones reflect an unresolved V gene, and the others are unexplained. The sample table contains about 110,000 clones; only one count was recorded for 90% of them. The leading ten clones occupy around 0.35% of the sample. What this sample's time point label stands for: blood sample drawn before combined kidney and bone marrow transplant. The source was CD4+ T cells from blood, collected before the transplant. All receptors derive from a human donor who received a combined kidney and bone marrow transplant.

The chain recombines TRBV29-1 with TRBJ2-5; 11 positions match TRBD2. This CDR3 spans 16 amino acids. CDR1 and CDR2 from the germline V gene are SQVTM and ANQGSEA. Trimming at V came to 6 bases and at J to 2 bases, leaving 11 bases not matched to a gene. The CDR3 loop is CSVTHPTSGKQETQYF. The CDR3 DNA reads TGCAGCGTGACCCATCCGACTAGCGGGAAACAAGAGACCCAGTACTTC.

This sequence joins TRBV5-4 and TRBJ2-7; 9 nucleotides align to TRBD2. CDR1 is SGHNT, CDR2 YYREEE, per germline (reference sequence). CDR3 length: 16 amino acids. The trim removed 3 bases at V and 6 bases at J, leaving 13 bases unmatched. In nucleotides, the CDR3 is TGTGCCAGCAGCTGGGGGCTACCTAGCGGGGCCGCCGAGCAGTACTTC. Its protein product is CASSWGLPSGAAEQYF.

The gene calls are TRBV5-4 and TRBJ2-2, with TRBD2 as a possible D gene (6 bases). The V end was cut by 4 bases, the J end by 0 bases, with 13 bases between. CDR1 is SGHNT, CDR2 YYREEE, per germline (reference sequence). The CDR3 is 16 residues long. CDR3 coding DNA: TGTGCCAGCAGCCGCCGGGGAGGCGCGAACACCGGGGAGCTGTTTTTT. Translated, it gives CASSRRGGANTGELFF. The whole variable domain, remainder taken from reference TRBV5-4 and TRBJ2-2, is ETGVTQSPTHLIKTRGQQVTLRCSSQSGHNTVSWYQQALGQGPQFIFQYYREEENGRGNFPPRFSGLQFPNYSSELNVNALELDDSALYLCASSRRGGANTGELFFGEGSRLTVL.

This chain joins TRBV5-1 and TRBJ2-3, with 8 bases lining up with TRBD2. The V segment lost 0 bases and the J segment 2 bases; nucleotides outside the gene matches: 5. The germline CDR1 and CDR2 sequences are SGHRS and YFSETQ. This CDR3 has 16 residues. The CDR3 nucleotides are TGCGCCAGCAGCTTGGGGAGCGGGAGCCCCACAGATACGCAGTATTTT. This encodes CASSLGSGSPTDTQYF. Full variable domain (missing parts from reference TRBV5-1 and TRBJ2-3): KAGVTQTPRYLIKTRGQQVTLSCSPISGHRSVSWYQQTPGQGLQFLFEYFSETQRNKGNFPGRFSGRQFSNSRSEMNVSTLELGDSALYLCASSLGSGSPTDTQYFGPGTRLTVL.

V usage is TRBV25-1 and J usage is TRBJ1-3; D gene uncertain. In germline, CDR1 is MGHDK, CDR2 SYGVNS. The V gene lost 3 bases and the J gene lost 0 bases, with 6 bases spanning the gap. The CDR3 is made up of 14 amino acids. CDR3 in DNA: TGTGCCAGCAGTGATATAGCCTCTGGAAACACCATATATTTT. Translated: CASSDIASGNTIYF. The full variable domain, in which reference TRBV25-1 and TRBJ1-3 provide the parts outside the CDR3, is EADIYQTPRYLVIGTGKKITLECSQTMGHDKMYWYQQDPGMELHLIHYSYGVNSTEKGDLSSESTVSRIRTEHFPLTLESARPSHTSQYLCASSDIASGNTIYFGEGSWLTVV.

The V gene is TRBV19, the J gene TRBJ2-1; a possible D gene is TRBD2 (7 bases). The ends were cut back, 9 bases at V and 8 bases at J, with 20 bases in the middle. The germline V gene encodes CDR1 LNHDA and CDR2 SQIVND (reference sequence). The CDR3 runs to 14 residues. CDR3 bases: TGTGCCAGCCAAACGGTCGGGGGGCGGGATGAGCAGTTCTTC. The encoded protein is CASQTVGGRDEQFF. Variable domain in full (rest from reference TRBV19 and TRBJ2-1): DGGITQSPKYLFRKEGQNVTLSCEQNLNHDAMYWYRQDPGQGLRLIYYSQIVNDFQKGDIAEGYSVSREKKESFPLTVTSAQKNPTAFYLCASQTVGGRDEQFFGPGTRLTVL.

The rearrangement uses TRBV10-1 and TRBJ1-2; D unclear. Trimming took off 0 bases at V and 8 bases at J, with 16 bases between the two ends. Germline lookup yields CDR1 WNHNN and CDR2 SYGVQD (reference sequence). The CDR3 covers 15 residues. In DNA, the CDR3 is TGCGCCAGCAGTGAGTCAATAACGGGAACTCGGGGCTACACCTTC. It yields the protein CASSESITGTRGYTF.

The chain is built from TRBV28 and TRBJ2-7; no definite D call. Germline V gene lookup returns CDR1 MDHEN and CDR2 SYDVKM. This CDR3 contains 14 residues. The V end lost 4 bases, the J end lost 3 bases, and 13 bases lay between the germline ends. As DNA, the CDR3 is TGTGCCAGCAGTTCTACTGACACTCTCTACGAGCAGTACTTC. Translating gives CASSSTDTLYEQYF.

The chain links TRBV4-3 to TRBJ2-1; 7 nucleotides agree with TRBD1. There are 16 residues in the CDR3. V was pared by 1 base and J by 8 bases, with 11 bases of the junction left unmatched. CDR1 LGHNA and CDR2 YSLEER come from the germline V gene. Here the CDR3 reads CASSQGVGGNTDEQFF. As DNA, the CDR3 is TGCGCCAGCAGCCAAGGAGTAGGGGGCAATACGGATGAGCAGTTCTTC.

The V and J genes are TRBV7-2 and TRBJ1-2; 9 positions agree with TRBD1. The CDR3 consists of 17 residues. V was pared by 5 bases and J by 8 bases, with 18 bases of the junction left unmatched. Germline CDR1 is SGHTA and CDR2 is FQGNSA. For the CDR3, the DNA is TGTGCCAGCAGCCCAGCCCCGGGACAGGGCTCAAAGGGGGGCTACACCTTC. It translates to CASSPAPGQGSKGGYTF.

This rearrangement joins TRBV28 to TRBJ2-7; D may be TRBD2 (5 bases). There are 15 residues in the CDR3. The V gene lost 6 bases and the J gene lost 2 bases, with 17 bases spanning the gap. The germline CDR1 and CDR2 sequences are MDHEN and SYDVKM. In DNA, the CDR3 is TGTGCCAGCAGCAGCGGTGCCGACCCTCCCTACGAGCAGTACTTC. Its protein product is CASSSGADPPYEQYF.

The gene calls are TRBV5-4 and TRBJ2-7, with TRBD1 identical over 9 bases. The V gene end was trimmed by 4 bases and the J gene end by 1 base; junction bases not matched to a gene: 9. CDR3 length: 16 residues. CDR1 is SGHNT, CDR2 YYREEE, per germline (reference sequence). Here the CDR3 reads CASSQGQGVSSYEQYF. The CDR3 coding sequence is TGTGCCAGCAGCCAGGGACAGGGAGTTTCTTCCTACGAGCAGTACTTC. Complete variable domain (other parts from reference TRBV5-4 and TRBJ2-7): ETGVTQSPTHLIKTRGQQVTLRCSSQSGHNTVSWYQQALGQGPQFIFQYYREEENGRGNFPPRFSGLQFPNYSSELNVNALELDDSALYLCASSQGQGVSSYEQYFGPGTRLTVT.

Regarding this clone: The final CDR3 position lacks the conserved phenylalanine or tryptophan, pointing to a likely read error. The DNA is omitted, as the CDR3 cannot be located on it reliably, and the CDR3 follows TCRdb's listing. The chain is built from TRBV6-1 and TRBJ2-3; the D call in the table, TRBD2, was not verified against the DNA. CDR1 is MNHNS, CDR2 SASEGT, per germline. The CDR3 numbers 14 amino acids, ends counted. The CDR3 is CASSEALRLAGGSI.

V is TRBV28 and J is TRBJ2-7, with a weak D call TRBD2 (6 bases). The germline gives CDR1 MDHEN, CDR2 SYDVKM. This CDR3 has 13 residues. Deletions cut 5 bases from V and 3 bases from J, with 11 bases between. CDR3 bases: TGTGCCAGCAGTATAGCGGAGAACTACGAGCAGTACTTC. Its translation: CASSIAENYEQYF. Supplemented by reference TRBV28 and TRBJ2-7, the full variable domain reads DVKVTQSSRYLVKRTGEKVFLECVQDMDHENMFWYRQDPGLGLRLIYFSYDVKMKEKGDIPEGYSVSREKKERFSLILESASTNQTSMYLCASSIAENYEQYFGPGTRLTVT.

This chain uses TRBV11-2 with TRBJ1-1, with D uncertain. This CDR3 region has 15 residues. V lost 4 bases to trimming and J lost 0 bases, with 12 bases between them. Germline V gene data show CDR1 as SGHAT and CDR2 as FQNNGV. DNA of the CDR3: TGTGCCAGCAGCTCCGGGGTAATTATGAACACTGAAGCTTTCTTT. Protein sequence: CASSSGVIMNTEAFF.

The V gene is TRBV6-5, the J gene TRBJ2-7; D is uncertain. The CDR3 length is 12 residues. V lost 5 bases to trimming and J lost 4 bases, with 9 bases between them. Per the germline V gene, CDR1 is MNHEY and CDR2 is SVGAGI. The DNA for the CDR3 is TGTGCCAGCAGTCCCGGGTGGTACGAGCAGTACTTC. It codes for CASSPGWYEQYF.

This clone was detected only a few times. The V call is TRBV28, the J call TRBJ2-1, with D uncertain. The V and J ends lost 8 bases and 0 bases respectively, with 5 bases between them. Germline loops: CDR1 MDHEN, CDR2 SYDVKM. The CDR3 extends over 12 amino acids. The CDR3 nucleotides read TGTGCCAGCGGCAGCTCCTACAATGAGCAGTTCTTC. This gives the protein CASGSSYNEQFF. The full variable domain, rest sourced from reference TRBV28 and TRBJ2-1, is DVKVTQSSRYLVKRTGEKVFLECVQDMDHENMFWYRQDPGLGLRLIYFSYDVKMKEKGDIPEGYSVSREKKERFSLILESASTNQTSMYLCASGSSYNEQFFGPGTRLTVL.

The chain uses TRBV10-2 and TRBJ1-2; TRBD1 aligns across 10 bases. Germline values: CDR1 WSHSY, CDR2 SAAADI. V lost 7 bases, J lost 2 bases, and 7 bases stayed unmatched. CDR3 length equals 15 residues. The CDR3: CASKSRQGANYGYTF. The DNA of the CDR3 is TGCGCCAGCAAGAGCAGACAGGGGGCCAACTATGGCTACACCTTC.

The chain recombines TRBV7-9 with TRBJ2-3; D unresolved. Trimming shortened V by 5 bases and J by 0 bases, and 15 bases separated the two germline ends. Germline CDR1 reads SEHNR; CDR2 reads FQNEAQ (reference sequence). This CDR3 is built from 16 residues. The CDR3 DNA follows: TGTGCCAGCAGCCAGCTAGGTCTTCATAGCACAGATACGCAGTATTTT. Amino acids: CASSQLGLHSTDTQYF.

The sample holds a few counts of this clone. This sequence joins TRBV2 and TRBJ2-5; TRBD1 is a possible D gene (5 bases). CDR3 length: 14 residues. The V and J ends lost 11 bases and 1 base respectively, with 17 bases between them. Germline CDR1 is SNHLY and CDR2 is FYNNEI. This chain's CDR3 is CASRTQYLQETQYF. The CDR3 coding sequence is TGTGCCTCCCGGACACAATACCTCCAAGAGACCCAGTACTTC.

The J gene is TRBJ1-1, the V gene TRBV18; 10 nucleotides agree with TRBD1. In germline, CDR1 is KGHSH, CDR2 LQKENI. The CDR3 runs 14 residues. The junction had 3 bases not matched to a gene; V was cut back by 6 bases and J by 2 bases. CDR3 nucleotides: TGTGCCAGCTCCGGGACAGGGGACAACACTGAAGCTTTCTTT. Translation: CASSGTGDNTEAFF.